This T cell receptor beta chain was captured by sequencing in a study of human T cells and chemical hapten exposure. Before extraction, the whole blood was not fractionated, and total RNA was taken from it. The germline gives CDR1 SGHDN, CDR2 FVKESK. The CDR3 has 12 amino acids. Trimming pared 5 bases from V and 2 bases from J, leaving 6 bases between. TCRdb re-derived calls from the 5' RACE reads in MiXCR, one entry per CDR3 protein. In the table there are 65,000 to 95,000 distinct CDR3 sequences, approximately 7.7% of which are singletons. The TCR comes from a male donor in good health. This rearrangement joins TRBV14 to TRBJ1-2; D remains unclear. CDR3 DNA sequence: TGTGCCAGCAGCGGCGGAAACTATGGCTACACCTTC. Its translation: CASSGGNYGYTF.